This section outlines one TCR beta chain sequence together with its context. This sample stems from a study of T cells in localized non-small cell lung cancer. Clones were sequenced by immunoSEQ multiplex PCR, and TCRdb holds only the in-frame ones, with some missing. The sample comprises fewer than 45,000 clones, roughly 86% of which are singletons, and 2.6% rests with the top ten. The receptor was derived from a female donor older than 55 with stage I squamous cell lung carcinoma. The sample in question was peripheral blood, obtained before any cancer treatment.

The chain's CDR3 is CASSLGQFAGYTF. The CDR3 region has the DNA TGTGCCAGCAGTCTCGGACAGTTTGCTGGCTACACCTTC. The chain is built from TRBV7-9 and TRBJ1-2, with D possibly TRBD1 on 6 matching bases. V shed 6 bases and J shed 7 bases, with 15 bases lying between them. The germline CDR1 and CDR2 sequences are SEHNR and FQNEAQ (reference sequence). This CDR3 contains 13 residues.